A selection of T cell receptor beta chains follows, all from one sample in a study of T cell repertoires in cytomegalovirus infection. TCRdb ran MiXCR on the reads and lists one entry per CDR3 protein. In the table there are 75,000 to 100,000 distinct CDR3 sequences, around 28% of which are singletons. These TCRs' antigens remain unknown. Material: CD8+ T cells from cultured PBMCs, obtained from culture after CMV antigen stimulation. The receptors come from a human donor in good health (CMV status not recorded). Some clones in this sample may be carry-over from other donors' samples. CDR3s include the opening cysteine and the closing phenylalanine or tryptophan. Each record gives: V gene, D gene, J gene, CDR3 length, clone size, CDR3 DNA, CDR3 protein. A D gene is named only where the DNA matches it firmly. Size tells how often a clone was seen (once, few, many) or the class of an expanded clone, and some rows leave it out.

v_call: TRBV2
d_call: NA
j_call: TRBJ2-1
cdr3_length: 13
clone_size: few
cdr3_nt: TGTGCCAGCAGTCTAACAGAATACAATGAGCAGTTCTTC
cdr3_aa: CASSLTEYNEQFF

v_call: TRBV7-6
d_call: TRBD1
j_call: TRBJ1-1
cdr3_length: 16
clone_size: NA
cdr3_nt: TGTGCCAGCAGCCCAAGACAGGGGTTCTTTGACACTGAAGCTTTCTTT
cdr3_aa: CASSPRQGFFDTEAFF

v_call: TRBV11-3
d_call: NA
j_call: TRBJ1-1
cdr3_length: 16
clone_size: many
cdr3_nt: TGTGCCAGCAGCTTCAGGCCAGGCGGAAAGAACACTGAAGCTTTCTTT
cdr3_aa: CASSFRPGGKNTEAFF

v_call: TRBV7-2
d_call: NA
j_call: TRBJ2-5
cdr3_length: 16
clone_size: few
cdr3_nt: TGTGCCAGCAGCTTCCGAAGGACAGAGGATTACGAGACCCAGTACTTC
cdr3_aa: CASSFRRTEDYETQYF

v_call: TRBV10-3
d_call: NA
j_call: TRBJ2-1
cdr3_length: 17
clone_size: many
cdr3_nt: TGTGCCATCAGTGAGTCTGGGGCGGGGACCCTCTACAATGAGCAGTTCTTC
cdr3_aa: CAISESGAGTLYNEQFF

v_call: TRBV28
d_call: TRBD2
j_call: TRBJ2-2
cdr3_length: 13
clone_size: few
cdr3_nt: TGTGCCAGCCTGGGACTACTAACCGGGGAGCTGTTTTTT
cdr3_aa: CASLGLLTGELFF

v_call: TRBV11-2
d_call: TRBD2
j_call: TRBJ2-1
cdr3_length: 14
clone_size: once
cdr3_nt: TGTGCCAGCAGCTTAGATAGCGGGGACAATGAGCAGTTCTTC
cdr3_aa: CASSLDSGDNEQFF

v_call: TRBV14
d_call: TRBD2
j_call: TRBJ2-3
cdr3_length: 18
clone_size: few
cdr3_nt: TGTGCCAGCAGCCAAGAGGGGACTAGCGGGGCAAGGGATCATACGCAGTATTTT
cdr3_aa: CASSQEGTSGARDHTQYF

v_call: TRBV28
d_call: NA
j_call: TRBJ1-4
cdr3_length: 15
clone_size: NA
cdr3_nt: TGTGCCAGCAGCCTTACCCTCTCCGGAAATGAAAAACTGTTTTTT
cdr3_aa: CASSLTLSGNEKLFF

v_call: TRBV7-2
d_call: NA
j_call: TRBJ2-7
cdr3_length: 14
clone_size: few
cdr3_nt: TGTGCCAGCAGCCAAGCAGGGGCTCCCTACGAGCAGTACTTC
cdr3_aa: CASSQAGAPYEQYF

v_call: TRBV6-5
d_call: TRBD1
j_call: TRBJ2-1
cdr3_length: 15
clone_size: NA
cdr3_nt: TGTGCCAACAGTTCCGGGACAGGGGAGATAAATGAGCAGTTCTTC
cdr3_aa: CANSSGTGEINEQFF

v_call: TRBV25-1
d_call: NA
j_call: TRBJ1-4
cdr3_length: 15
clone_size: NA
cdr3_nt: TGTGCCAGCAGTGACGGGATTGGGTCTAACGGAAAACTGTTTTTT
cdr3_aa: CASSDGIGSNGKLFF

v_call: TRBV2
d_call: NA
j_call: TRBJ2-5
cdr3_length: 15
clone_size: NA
cdr3_nt: TGTGCCAGCAGTGAAGTCTCCGGGCACCAAGAGACCCAGTACTTC
cdr3_aa: CASSEVSGHQETQYF

v_call: TRBV6-5
d_call: TRBD1
j_call: TRBJ1-4
cdr3_length: 15
clone_size: few
cdr3_nt: TGTGCCAGCAGTCCTTACAGGGGGACTAATGAAAAACTGTTTTTT
cdr3_aa: CASSPYRGTNEKLFF

v_call: TRBV4-1
d_call: NA
j_call: TRBJ2-2
cdr3_length: 13
clone_size: NA
cdr3_nt: TGCGCCAGCAGCCAAGATATTGGTGGGGAGCTGTTTTTT
cdr3_aa: CASSQDIGGELFF

v_call: TRBV4-2
d_call: NA
j_call: TRBJ2-7
cdr3_length: 13
clone_size: many
cdr3_nt: TGTGCCAGCAGCCCGGGACTTGCCTACGAGCAGTACTTC
cdr3_aa: CASSPGLAYEQYF

v_call: TRBV2
d_call: NA
j_call: TRBJ1-1
cdr3_length: 15
clone_size: once
cdr3_nt: TGTGCCAGCAGCCAGGGTAGAAACATGAACACTGAAGCTTTCTTT
cdr3_aa: CASSQGRNMNTEAFF

v_call: TRBV5-1
d_call: TRBD1
j_call: TRBJ2-7
cdr3_length: 17
clone_size: NA
cdr3_nt: TGCGCCAGCAGCTTGGCCGGGACAGGGGCGCCACCCTACGAGCAGTACTTC
cdr3_aa: CASSLAGTGAPPYEQYF

v_call: TRBV7-2
d_call: NA
j_call: TRBJ2-3
cdr3_length: 13
clone_size: few
cdr3_nt: TGTGCCAGCGGGGGGGGCCGCCCAGATACGCAGTATTTT
cdr3_aa: CASGGGRPDTQYF

v_call: TRBV27
d_call: NA
j_call: TRBJ2-3
cdr3_length: 16
clone_size: NA
cdr3_nt: TGTGTCAGCAGTCCCGGGGATAGCCGAGGCACAGATACGCAGTATTTT
cdr3_aa: CVSSPGDSRGTDTQYF

v_call: TRBV29-1
d_call: NA
j_call: TRBJ1-2
cdr3_length: 13
clone_size: few
cdr3_nt: TGCAGCGTCCGACAGGACTCTAACTATGGCTACACCTTC
cdr3_aa: CSVRQDSNYGYTF

v_call: TRBV12-3/TRBV12-4
d_call: NA
j_call: TRBJ1-5
cdr3_length: 15
clone_size: many
cdr3_nt: TGTGCCAGCAGTCGTGAGGCCAGGTCCAATCAGCCCCAGCATTTT
cdr3_aa: CASSREARSNQPQHF

v_call: TRBV6-5
d_call: NA
j_call: TRBJ1-3
cdr3_length: 16
clone_size: NA
cdr3_nt: TGTGCCAGCAGTTACTCGATGGAGCTCTCTGGAAACACCATATATTTT
cdr3_aa: CASSYSMELSGNTIYF

v_call: TRBV27
d_call: TRBD1
j_call: TRBJ2-1
cdr3_length: 15
clone_size: NA
cdr3_nt: TGTGCCAGCAGTCCCCGCGACAGGGGGTACAATGAGCAGTTCTTC
cdr3_aa: CASSPRDRGYNEQFF

v_call: TRBV5-4
d_call: TRBD1
j_call: TRBJ2-2
cdr3_length: 16
clone_size: NA
cdr3_nt: TGTGCCAGCAGCTTGGCGGGACAGGGAGGCACCGGGGAGCTGTTTTTT
cdr3_aa: CASSLAGQGGTGELFF

v_call: TRBV15
d_call: NA
j_call: TRBJ1-1
cdr3_length: 15
clone_size: NA
cdr3_nt: TGTGCCACCAGCAGAGATTGGGGAGGGGCGGCTGAAGCTTTCTTT
cdr3_aa: CATSRDWGGAAEAFF

v_call: TRBV27
d_call: NA
j_call: TRBJ1-4
cdr3_length: 14
clone_size: NA
cdr3_nt: TGTGCCAGCAGTTTTTGTGGACGGGATGAAAAACTGTTTTTT
cdr3_aa: CASSFCGRDEKLFF

v_call: TRBV6-6
d_call: NA
j_call: TRBJ2-7
cdr3_length: 9
clone_size: NA
cdr3_nt: TGTGCCAGCAGTTACGAGCAGTACTTC
cdr3_aa: CASSYEQYF

v_call: TRBV20-1
d_call: NA
j_call: TRBJ2-5
cdr3_length: 15
clone_size: NA
cdr3_nt: TGCAGTGCTAGAGATCAGGGAAGTGGGTTCAAGACCCAGTACTTC
cdr3_aa: CSARDQGSGFKTQYF

v_call: TRBV10-3
d_call: NA
j_call: TRBJ2-5
cdr3_length: 13
clone_size: NA
cdr3_nt: TGTGCCATCAGTGAGCCAGCGCAAGAGACCCAGTACTTC
cdr3_aa: CAISEPAQETQYF

v_call: TRBV4-1
d_call: NA
j_call: TRBJ2-7
cdr3_length: 15
clone_size: NA
cdr3_nt: TGCGCCAGCAGCCTCAGTGTGGGGGCCTTAAGCGAGCAGTACTTC
cdr3_aa: CASSLSVGALSEQYF

v_call: TRBV7-6
d_call: NA
j_call: TRBJ2-3
cdr3_length: 14
clone_size: few
cdr3_nt: TGTGCCAGCAGCTTAGCAACGACGCCAGATACGCAGTATTTT
cdr3_aa: CASSLATTPDTQYF

v_call: TRBV4-1
d_call: NA
j_call: TRBJ2-4
cdr3_length: 14
clone_size: few
cdr3_nt: TGCGCCAGCAGCCAATTGGCCAGGCAAAACATTCAGTACTTC
cdr3_aa: CASSQLARQNIQYF

v_call: TRBV19
d_call: TRBD2
j_call: TRBJ2-5
cdr3_length: 16
clone_size: NA
cdr3_nt: TGTGCCAGTAGTAATCGACTAGCGGGGGGACAAGAGACCCAGTACTTC
cdr3_aa: CASSNRLAGGQETQYF

v_call: TRBV4-2
d_call: NA
j_call: TRBJ1-3
cdr3_length: 20
clone_size: many
cdr3_nt: TGTGCCAGCAGCCAAGAGGGGAGGGGACTACCGGACGGTTACTTTAACACCATATATTTT
cdr3_aa: CASSQEGRGLPDGYFNTIYF

v_call: TRBV12-3/TRBV12-4
d_call: NA
j_call: TRBJ2-6
cdr3_length: 15
clone_size: once
cdr3_nt: TGTGCCAGCAACCTCAGAGACTCTGGGGCCAACGTCCTGACTTTC
cdr3_aa: CASNLRDSGANVLTF

v_call: TRBV15
d_call: NA
j_call: TRBJ2-6
cdr3_length: 17
clone_size: few
cdr3_nt: TGTGCCACCAGCAGAGGGGAACAGGGTTGGGGGGCCAACGTCCTGACTTTC
cdr3_aa: CATSRGEQGWGANVLTF

v_call: TRBV4-1
d_call: NA
j_call: TRBJ1-5
cdr3_length: 13
clone_size: many
cdr3_nt: TGCGCCAGCAGCCAAGACCAGGGGCAGCCCCAGCATTTT
cdr3_aa: CASSQDQGQPQHF

v_call: TRBV28
d_call: NA
j_call: TRBJ1-2
cdr3_length: 11
clone_size: NA
cdr3_nt: TGTGCCAGCAGTTTCAACTATGGCTACACCTTC
cdr3_aa: CASSFNYGYTF

v_call: TRBV30
d_call: TRBD1
j_call: TRBJ1-5
cdr3_length: 14
clone_size: few
cdr3_nt: TGTGCCTGGAGTGCCGGGACAGGGGTTCAGCCCCAGCATTTT
cdr3_aa: CAWSAGTGVQPQHF

v_call: TRBV29-1
d_call: NA
j_call: TRBJ1-1
cdr3_length: 11
clone_size: NA
cdr3_nt: TGCAGCGTTGAAGGAGGGGCTGAAGCTTTCTTT
cdr3_aa: CSVEGGAEAFF

v_call: TRBV6-6
d_call: NA
j_call: TRBJ1-1
cdr3_length: 13
clone_size: NA
cdr3_nt: TGTGCCAGCAGTCCGGTACAGGCCGCTGAAGCTTTCTTT
cdr3_aa: CASSPVQAAEAFF

v_call: TRBV27
d_call: NA
j_call: TRBJ2-7
cdr3_length: 12
clone_size: many
cdr3_nt: TGTGCCAGCAGTTTAGGGTCCTACGAGCAGTACTTC
cdr3_aa: CASSLGSYEQYF

v_call: TRBV2
d_call: NA
j_call: TRBJ1-1
cdr3_length: 13
clone_size: NA
cdr3_nt: TGTGCCAGCAGTGAAGTTGGGGGGGCGGAAGCTTTCTTT
cdr3_aa: CASSEVGGAEAFF

v_call: TRBV20-1
d_call: TRBD2
j_call: TRBJ2-7
cdr3_length: 15
clone_size: once
cdr3_nt: TGCAGTGCTAGATCCCGGACCGGGACTAACTACGAGCAGTACTTC
cdr3_aa: CSARSRTGTNYEQYF

v_call: TRBV11-1
d_call: NA
j_call: TRBJ1-2
cdr3_length: 16
clone_size: NA
cdr3_nt: TGTGCCAGCAGCCCGGGAGGGGCGTTGCTTAACTATGGCTACACCTTC
cdr3_aa: CASSPGGALLNYGYTF

v_call: TRBV7-8
d_call: NA
j_call: TRBJ1-1
cdr3_length: 15
clone_size: few
cdr3_nt: TGTGCCAGCAGCTTATCATCGGGGATAAGGACTGAAGCTTTCTTT
cdr3_aa: CASSLSSGIRTEAFF

v_call: TRBV28
d_call: NA
j_call: TRBJ1-2
cdr3_length: 13
clone_size: NA
cdr3_nt: TGTGCCAGCATGGGGGGTATAAACTATGGCTACACCTTC
cdr3_aa: CASMGGINYGYTF

v_call: TRBV12-3/TRBV12-4
d_call: TRBD2
j_call: TRBJ2-1
cdr3_length: 15
clone_size: few
cdr3_nt: TGTGCCAGCACTTCGACTAGCGGGGCCTACAATGAGCAGTTCTTC
cdr3_aa: CASTSTSGAYNEQFF

v_call: TRBV6-5
d_call: NA
j_call: TRBJ1-2
cdr3_length: 13
clone_size: NA
cdr3_nt: TGTGCCAGCAGTTACTCGGGGGGGTACGGCTACACCTTC
cdr3_aa: CASSYSGGYGYTF

v_call: TRBV30
d_call: NA
j_call: TRBJ2-2
cdr3_length: 12
clone_size: few
cdr3_nt: TGTGCCTGGAGTGTCGGGGCCGGGGAGCTGTTTTTT
cdr3_aa: CAWSVGAGELFF

v_call: TRBV5-1
d_call: NA
j_call: TRBJ1-6
cdr3_length: 12
clone_size: once
cdr3_nt: TGCGCCAGCAGGACGGGGGATTCACCCCTCCACTTT
cdr3_aa: CASRTGDSPLHF

v_call: TRBV27
d_call: TRBD1
j_call: TRBJ1-2
cdr3_length: 16
clone_size: few
cdr3_nt: TGTGCCAGCAGTTTATCGAGGACAGGGGCCCCTTATGGCTACACCTTC
cdr3_aa: CASSLSRTGAPYGYTF